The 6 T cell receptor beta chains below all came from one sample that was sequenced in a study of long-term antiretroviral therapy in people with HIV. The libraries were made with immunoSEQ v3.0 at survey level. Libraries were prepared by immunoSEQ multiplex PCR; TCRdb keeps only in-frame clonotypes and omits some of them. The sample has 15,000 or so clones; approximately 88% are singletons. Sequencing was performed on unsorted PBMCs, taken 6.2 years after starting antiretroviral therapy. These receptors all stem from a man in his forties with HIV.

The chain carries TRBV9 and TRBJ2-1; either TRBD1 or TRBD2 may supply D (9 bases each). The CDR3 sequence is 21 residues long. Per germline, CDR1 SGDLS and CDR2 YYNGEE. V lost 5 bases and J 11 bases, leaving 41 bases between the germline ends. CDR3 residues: CASSERGRDRVLTSGPPKQFF. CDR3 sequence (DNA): TGTGCCAGCAGTGAGAGGGGTCGGGACAGGGTTCTAACTAGCGGGCCCCCCAAGCAGTTCTTC.

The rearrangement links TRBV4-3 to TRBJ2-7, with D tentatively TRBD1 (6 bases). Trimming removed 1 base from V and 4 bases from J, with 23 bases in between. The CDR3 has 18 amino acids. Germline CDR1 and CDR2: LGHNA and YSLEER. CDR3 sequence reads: CASSQAPTMTGQNYEQYF. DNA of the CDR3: TGCGCCAGCAGCCAAGCCCCTACAATGACCGGACAGAATTACGAGCAGTACTTC.

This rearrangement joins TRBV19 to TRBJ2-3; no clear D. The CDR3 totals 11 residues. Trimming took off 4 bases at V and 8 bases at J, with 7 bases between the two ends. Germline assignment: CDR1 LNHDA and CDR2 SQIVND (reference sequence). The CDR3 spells CASSTAGTQYF. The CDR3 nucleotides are TGTGCCAGTAGTACCGCCGGTACGCAGTATTTT.

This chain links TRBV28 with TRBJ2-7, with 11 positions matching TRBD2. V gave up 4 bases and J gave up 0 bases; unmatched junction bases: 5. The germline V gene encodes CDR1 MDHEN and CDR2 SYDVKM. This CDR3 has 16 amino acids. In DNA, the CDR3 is TGTGCCAGCAGTTCACATAGCGGGAGGGCCTCCTACGAGCAGTACTTC. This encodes CASSSHSGRASYEQYF.

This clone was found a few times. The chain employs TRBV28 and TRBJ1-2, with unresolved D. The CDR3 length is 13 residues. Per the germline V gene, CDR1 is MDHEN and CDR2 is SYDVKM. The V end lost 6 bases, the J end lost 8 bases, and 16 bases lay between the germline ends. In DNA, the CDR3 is TGTGCCAGCAGCCGCGGTCTACCACCGGGCTACACCTTC. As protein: CASSRGLPPGYTF.

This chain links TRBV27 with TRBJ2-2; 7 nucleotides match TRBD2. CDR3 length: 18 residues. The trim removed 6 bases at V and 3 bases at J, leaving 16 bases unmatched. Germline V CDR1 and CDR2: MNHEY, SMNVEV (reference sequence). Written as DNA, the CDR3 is TGTGCCAGCAGATTCAATCCAGGGTCCGGGGGGTACACCGGGGAGCTGTTTTTT. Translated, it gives CASRFNPGSGGYTGELFF.